This TCR beta chain appears in the sequencing data of a study of T-cell memory formation after mild COVID-19 (dated by TCRdb to about 2021). Some background on the complete study: Most TCR sequence clusters were specific to one of the two donors. In a couple of donors, T-cell clones that expanded and contracted after mild COVID-19 were tracked by sequencing TCRalpha and TCRbeta repertoires over time. The cohort was made up of two young adult volunteers, one female and one male, who were previously healthy. The study at large found these results: SARS-CoV-2 specificity of the second-wave clones peaking on day 37 was not confirmed. Only a couple of mild cases were covered in the study, and larger cohorts including severe cases with pre-infection samples were considered necessary. Clones contracting from day 15 to 85 had balanced CD4/CD8 phenotypes, while a second wave expanding from day 15 to 37 was biased towards CD4+. Some responding clones were detected in pre-infection memory, suggesting pre-existing cross-reactive memory T cells joined the SARS-CoV-2 response. Contracting CD4+ clones appeared mostly in the CM and EM memory subsets, whereas CD8+ clones were enriched in EMRA.

On this clonotype: This clone's antigen is unknown. Base qualities are not recorded, but no much larger clone differs from it by a single base.

The germline V gene encodes CDR1 DFQATT and CDR2 SNEGSKA (reference sequence). The germline ends are 11 bases apart after V is trimmed by 5 bases and J by 2 bases. The CDR3 spans 13 residues, from the cysteine through the phenylalanine. Just the 39-base CDR3 DNA is kept, in frame starting at base 1. Sequencing instrument: Illumina NovaSeq 6000. Using 5'RACE with constant-segment primers, TCRalpha and TCRbeta cDNA libraries were constructed, with sample barcodes and unique molecular identifiers added in the process. RNA was extracted from every sample with Trizol reagent. Libraries were amplified in two PCR steps, with a second sample barcode and Illumina TruSeq adapters added in the second step. Libraries were sequenced on an Illumina NovaSeq with 2 x 150 bp paired-end reads. Under the source paper's analysis protocol: With migec v1.2.7, reads were demultiplexed and then collapsed into UMI-guided consensus sequences. Using mixcr v2.1.11, UMI consensuses were aligned to TRA and TRB V and J templates and then assembled into clonotypes. A clonotype was counted as expanded or contracted only when both edgeR and NoisET called the clonotype significant, with the noise models trained on biological replicates. For edgeR calls, the cutoffs were a false discovery rate-adjusted p below 0.01 and a log2 fold-change threshold of 1. As an exploratory analysis of dynamics, max-normalized trajectories of the 1000 most abundant clonotypes were examined by PCA with hierarchical clustering. Each responding clone was given a CD4 or CD8 phenotype based on the CD4+ and CD8+ repertoires, which had been sequenced separately. The raw public data were reprocessed by TCRdb itself: fastp quality trimming at Q25, MiXCR clonotype calling, in-frame beta chains only. Each CDR3 protein gets just one entry, which takes the most common genes and DNA from the rows behind it. What appears here as the V and J calls and clone size reflects TCRdb's work, not the paper's. For this sample there are approximately 180,000 distinct CDR3 sequences; around 16% appear just once. The biggest ten clones account for just over 2% of the sample.

Ficoll-Paque density gradient centrifugation was the method used to isolate PBMCs. The sequence came from an adult woman who had mild COVID-19 (a few samples of this study predate the infection). The sample titles of this study are shuffled in the database, so cell type and time point are left out; the donor was told from shared clones. The chain employs TRBV20-1 and TRBJ2-3; a weak D assignment points to TRBD2 (5 bases agree). Sequencing was performed on PBMCs or a T cell subset sorted from them (not recorded which). Here the CDR3 is given as CSAPTSFTDTQYF. In nucleotide form, the sequence is TGCAGTGCTCCTACTAGTTTCACAGATACGCAGTATTTT.